This T cell receptor (beta chain) is drawn from a study of identical twins. There are 13 residues in the CDR3. Losses at the gene ends were 7 bases for V and 5 bases for J; bases not matched to a gene: 7. Study observations and caveats: Where beta out-of-frame sequences were concerned, excess twin sharing was weaker. Cord blood beta clonotypes that were abundant carried fewer insertions, and memory repertoires showed no such trend. These conclusions were based on statistical analysis (cross-sectional, not following the same donors).

This clonotype was found many times. Its antigen is not known. TCRdb recomputed calls from the 5' RACE reads with MiXCR, one row per CDR3 protein. The sample contains approximately 670,000 distinct CDR3 sequences, 5.5% to 6.5% of which appear only once. V is TRBV12-3 or TRBV12-4 and J is TRBJ2-5, with 7 bases aligning to TRBD1. The sequence was obtained from a young man in good health. The sequenced sample consisted of naive T cells sorted from blood. DNA of the CDR3: TGTGCCAGCACCGGGACAGCCGGGGAGACCCAGTACTTC. Translating it yields CASTGTAGETQYF.